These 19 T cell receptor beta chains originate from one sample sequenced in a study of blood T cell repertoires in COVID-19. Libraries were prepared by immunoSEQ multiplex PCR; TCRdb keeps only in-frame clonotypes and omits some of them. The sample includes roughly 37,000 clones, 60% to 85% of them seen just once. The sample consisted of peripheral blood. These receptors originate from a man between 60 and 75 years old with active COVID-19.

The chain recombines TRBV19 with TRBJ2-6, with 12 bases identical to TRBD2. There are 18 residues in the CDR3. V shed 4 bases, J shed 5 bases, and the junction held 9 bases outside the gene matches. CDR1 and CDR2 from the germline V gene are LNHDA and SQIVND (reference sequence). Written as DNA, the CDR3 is TGTGCCAGTAGTAGGACGGGACTAGCGGGTTTGAGGGCCAACGTCCTGACTTTC. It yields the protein CASSRTGLAGLRANVLTF.

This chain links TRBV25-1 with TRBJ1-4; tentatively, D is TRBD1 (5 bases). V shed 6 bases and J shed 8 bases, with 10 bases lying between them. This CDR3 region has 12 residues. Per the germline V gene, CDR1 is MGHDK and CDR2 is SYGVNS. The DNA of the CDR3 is TGTGCCAGCAGGGACATCGGGGAAAAACTGTTTTTT. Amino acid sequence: CASRDIGEKLFF.

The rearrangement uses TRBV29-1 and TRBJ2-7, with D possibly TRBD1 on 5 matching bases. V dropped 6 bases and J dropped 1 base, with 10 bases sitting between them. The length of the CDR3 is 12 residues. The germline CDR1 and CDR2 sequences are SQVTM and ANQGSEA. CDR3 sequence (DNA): TGCAGCGTCCAACAGGAATCCTACGAGCAGTACTTC. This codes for CSVQQESYEQYF.

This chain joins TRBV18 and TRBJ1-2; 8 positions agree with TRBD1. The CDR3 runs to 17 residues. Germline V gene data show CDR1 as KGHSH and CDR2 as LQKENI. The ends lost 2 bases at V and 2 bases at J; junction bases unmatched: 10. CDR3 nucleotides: TGTGCCAGCTCACCAACGACAGGGGCCTCAACGAACTATGGCTACACCTTC. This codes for CASSPTTGASTNYGYTF.

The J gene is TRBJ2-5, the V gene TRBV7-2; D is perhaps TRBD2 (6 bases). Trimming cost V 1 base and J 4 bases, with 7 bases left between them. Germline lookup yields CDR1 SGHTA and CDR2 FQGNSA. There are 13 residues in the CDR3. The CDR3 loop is CASSLVGGETQYF. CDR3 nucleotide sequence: TGTGCCAGCAGCTTAGTGGGGGGAGAGACCCAGTACTTC.

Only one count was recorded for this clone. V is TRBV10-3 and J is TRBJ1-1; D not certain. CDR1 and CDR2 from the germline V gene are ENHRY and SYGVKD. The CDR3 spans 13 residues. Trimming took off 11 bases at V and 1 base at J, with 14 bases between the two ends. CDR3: CAATRQANTEAFF. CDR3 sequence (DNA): TGTGCCGCCACCCGGCAGGCGAACACTGAAGCTTTCTTT.

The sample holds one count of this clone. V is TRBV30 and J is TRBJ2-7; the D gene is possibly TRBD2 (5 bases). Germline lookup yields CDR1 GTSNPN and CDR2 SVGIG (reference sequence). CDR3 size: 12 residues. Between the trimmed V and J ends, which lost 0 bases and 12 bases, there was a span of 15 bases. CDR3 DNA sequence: TGTGCCTGGAGTGTATCGAAGGCGGAGGTGTACTTC. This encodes CAWSVSKAEVYF.

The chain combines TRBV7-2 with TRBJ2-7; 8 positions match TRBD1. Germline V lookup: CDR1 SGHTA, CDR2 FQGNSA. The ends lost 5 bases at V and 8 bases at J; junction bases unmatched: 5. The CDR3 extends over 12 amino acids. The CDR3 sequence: CASSPTGAQQYF. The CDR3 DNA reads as TGTGCCAGCAGCCCGACAGGGGCACAGCAGTACTTC.

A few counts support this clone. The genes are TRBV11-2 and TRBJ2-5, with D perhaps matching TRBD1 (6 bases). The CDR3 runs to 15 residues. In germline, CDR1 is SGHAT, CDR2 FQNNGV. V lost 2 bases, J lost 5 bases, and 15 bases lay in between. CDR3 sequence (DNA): TGTGCCAGCAGCTTACAAACCGGGACAACGGAGACCCAGTACTTC. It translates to CASSLQTGTTETQYF. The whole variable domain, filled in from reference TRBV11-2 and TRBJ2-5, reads EAGVAQSPRYKIIEKRQSVAFWCNPISGHATLYWYQQILGQGPKLLIQFQNNGVVDDSQLPKDRFSAERLKGVDSTLKIQPAKLEDSAVYLCASSLQTGTTETQYFGPGTRLLVL.

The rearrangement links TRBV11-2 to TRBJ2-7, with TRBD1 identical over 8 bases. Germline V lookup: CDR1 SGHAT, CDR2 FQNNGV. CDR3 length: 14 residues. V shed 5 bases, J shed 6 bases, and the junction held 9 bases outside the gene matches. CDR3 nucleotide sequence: TGTGCCAGCAGCCGTCTCAGGGGGCGCGCCGAGCAGTACTTC. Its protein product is CASSRLRGRAEQYF.

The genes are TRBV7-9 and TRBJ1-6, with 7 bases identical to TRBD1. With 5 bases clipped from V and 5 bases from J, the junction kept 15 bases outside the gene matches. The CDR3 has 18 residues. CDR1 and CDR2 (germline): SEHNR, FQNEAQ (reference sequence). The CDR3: CASSPDGPGGINNSPLHF. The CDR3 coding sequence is TGTGCCAGCAGCCCAGATGGACCAGGGGGAATAAATAATTCACCCCTCCACTTT.

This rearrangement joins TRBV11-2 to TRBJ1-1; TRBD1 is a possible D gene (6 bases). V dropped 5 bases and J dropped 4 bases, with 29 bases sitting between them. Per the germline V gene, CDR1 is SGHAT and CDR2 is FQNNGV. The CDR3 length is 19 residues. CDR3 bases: TGTGCCAGCAGCACATTACGGAGGCAGGGGCTCCGTTGGGGCACTGAAGCTTTCTTT. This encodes CASSTLRRQGLRWGTEAFF.

The CDR3 sequence is CASILAGRDEQYF. CDR3 DNA sequence: TGTGCCAGCATCCTGGCTGGGCGAGACGAGCAGTACTTC. The rearrangement uses TRBV2 and TRBJ2-7; no definite D call. Germline CDR1 is SNHLY and CDR2 is FYNNEI. Between the trimmed V and J ends, which lost 7 bases and 5 bases, there was a span of 15 bases. This CDR3 is built from 13 residues.

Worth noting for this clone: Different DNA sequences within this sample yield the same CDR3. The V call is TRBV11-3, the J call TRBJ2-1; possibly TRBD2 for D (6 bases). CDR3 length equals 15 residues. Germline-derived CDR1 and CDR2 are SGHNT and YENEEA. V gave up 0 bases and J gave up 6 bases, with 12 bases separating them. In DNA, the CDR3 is TGTGCCAGCAGCTTAGACGGGACTGGAGGCAATGAGCAGTTCTTC. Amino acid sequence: CASSLDGTGGNEQFF.

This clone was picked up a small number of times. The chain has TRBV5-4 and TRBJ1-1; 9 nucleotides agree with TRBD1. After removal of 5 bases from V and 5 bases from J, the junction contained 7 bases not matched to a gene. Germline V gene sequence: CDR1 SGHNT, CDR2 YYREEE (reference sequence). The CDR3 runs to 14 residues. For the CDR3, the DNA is TGTGCCAGCAGACAGGGACAGGGCGGAACTGAAGCTTTCTTT. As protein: CASRQGQGGTEAFF. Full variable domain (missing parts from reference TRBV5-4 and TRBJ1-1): ETGVTQSPTHLIKTRGQQVTLRCSSQSGHNTVSWYQQALGQGPQFIFQYYREEENGRGNFPPRFSGLQFPNYSSELNVNALELDDSALYLCASRQGQGGTEAFFGQGTRLTVV.

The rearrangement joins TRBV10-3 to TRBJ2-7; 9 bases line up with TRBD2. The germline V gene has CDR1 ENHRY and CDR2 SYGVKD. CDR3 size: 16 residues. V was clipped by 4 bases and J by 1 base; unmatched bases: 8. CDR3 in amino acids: CAISVAPTSGSYEQYF. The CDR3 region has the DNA TGTGCCATCAGTGTGGCCCCGACTAGCGGATCCTACGAGCAGTACTTC.

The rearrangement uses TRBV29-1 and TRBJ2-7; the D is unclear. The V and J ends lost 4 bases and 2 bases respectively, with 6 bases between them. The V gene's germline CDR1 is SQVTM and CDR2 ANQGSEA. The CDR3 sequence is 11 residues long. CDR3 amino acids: CSVAGAYEQYF. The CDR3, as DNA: TGCAGCGTTGCCGGAGCCTACGAGCAGTACTTC.

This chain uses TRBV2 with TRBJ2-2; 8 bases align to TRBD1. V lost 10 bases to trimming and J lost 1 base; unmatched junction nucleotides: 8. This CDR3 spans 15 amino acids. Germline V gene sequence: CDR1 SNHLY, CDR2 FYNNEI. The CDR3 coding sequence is TGTGCCATCGTCCAGGGGGCTGTGAACACCGGGGAGCTGTTTTTT. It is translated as CAIVQGAVNTGELFF.

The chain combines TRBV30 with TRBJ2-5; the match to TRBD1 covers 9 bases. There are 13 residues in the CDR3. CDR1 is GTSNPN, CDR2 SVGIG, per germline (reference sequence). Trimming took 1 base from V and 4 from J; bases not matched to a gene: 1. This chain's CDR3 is CAWSGTGVETQYF. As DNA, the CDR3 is TGTGCCTGGAGTGGGACAGGGGTAGAGACCCAGTACTTC.